A selection of T cell receptor beta chains follows, all from one sample in a study of PD-1 blockade in classical Hodgkin lymphoma. Clones were read by immunoSEQ multiplex PCR, and TCRdb kept only the in-frame ones, dropping some. This table holds under 8,500 clones, roughly four fifths found once. The sequenced sample was CD4+ T cells from blood, obtained at baseline. Every receptor here comes from a human donor with classical Hodgkin lymphoma. CDR3s include the opening cysteine and the closing phenylalanine or tryptophan. Each record gives: clone size, V gene, J gene, D gene, CDR3 DNA, CDR3 protein. The D gene is left open where the match is weak. The listing skips clone size in some rows; elsewhere it reads once, few, many or a size class.

.	TRBV5-6	TRBJ1-2	TRBD1	TGTGCCAGCAGCTCAGGGGGACCCGGCTACACCTTC	CASSSGGPGYTF
.	TRBV2	TRBJ2-1	.	TGTGCCAGCAGTGAGAATAGTCCCCCTTCGCAGTTCTTC	CASSENSPPSQFF
.	TRBV19	TRBJ1-6	TRBD1	TGTGCCAGTAGTAACGCGCAGCAGGGGGCCAATTCACCCCTCCACTTT	CASSNAQQGANSPLHF
few	TRBV5-1	TRBJ2-7	.	TGCGCCAGCAGCTTGGGTGGGGCCTCGGGCTACGAGCAGTACTTC	CASSLGGASGYEQYF
few	TRBV7-2	TRBJ1-1	.	TGTGCCAGCAGCTTACGACAGGAGAACACTGAAGCTTTCTTT	CASSLRQENTEAFF
.	TRBV6-6	TRBJ1-1	TRBD1	TGTGCCAGCAGTCTAAACAGGGGTCTACTGAACACTGAAGCTTTCTTT	CASSLNRGLLNTEAFF
large	TRBV5-5	TRBJ1-2	TRBD1	TGTGCCAGCAGCCCGGACAGGGATGGCTACACCTTC	CASSPDRDGYTF
few	TRBV6-6	TRBJ1-2	.	TGTGCCAGCAGTCACCCCTCAGCTACTAACTATGGCTACACCTTC	CASSHPSATNYGYTF
.	TRBV4-3	TRBJ1-2	TRBD1	TGCGCCAGCAGCCAGACAGGGGGTGACTATGGCTACACCTTC	CASSQTGGDYGYTF
.	TRBV6-1	TRBJ1-2	TRBD1	TGTGCCAGCAGTGAATACGGACAGGACTATGGCTACACCTTC	CASSEYGQDYGYTF
.	TRBV7-2	TRBJ2-2	.	TGTGCCAGCAGCTTAGCGCGATTACCCGGGGAGCTGTTTTTT	CASSLARLPGELFF
.	TRBV2	TRBJ2-3	.	TGTGCCAGCAGCCCAGTAGCGACAAGAGAAGGAGATACGCAGTATTTT	CASSPVATREGDTQYF
.	TRBV6-5	TRBJ1-4	TRBD1	TGTGCCAGCAGTTCGGGACAGGCGTACTCTGGGGAAAAACTGTTTTTT	CASSSGQAYSGEKLFF
.	TRBV4-3	TRBJ2-1	.	TGCGCCAGCAGCCAAGATCGGAGGGGCGGTCCGTTCTTC	CASSQDRRGGPFF
.	TRBV29-1	TRBJ2-7	.	TGCAGCGTTGGCAGCTCCTACGAGCAGTACTTC	CSVGSSYEQYF
.	TRBV5-1	TRBJ2-1	TRBD2	TGCGCCAGCAGCCTCCGGACTAGCGGGGGGCACGAGCAGTTCTTC	CASSLRTSGGHEQFF
.	TRBV6-1	TRBJ1-1	.	TGTGCCAGCACTTCGATGAACACTGAAGCTTTCTTT	CASTSMNTEAFF
.	TRBV10-3	TRBJ1-2	.	TGTGCCATCAGTGCGACCCATTCGGATGCGGGTGGCTACACCTTC	CAISATHSDAGGYTF
once	TRBV4-1	TRBJ1-2	TRBD1	TGCGCCAGCAGACGAACAGGGGATAATACCTATGGCTACACCTTC	CASRRTGDNTYGYTF
.	TRBV6-5	TRBJ1-6	.	TGTGCCAGCAGTTACTCGGCAGGGCGTTCACCCCTCCACTTT	CASSYSAGRSPLHF
.	TRBV18	TRBJ2-7	.	TGTGCCAGCTCACTAAACACAGGGTCCGTCTACGAGCAGTACTTC	CASSLNTGSVYEQYF
.	TRBV28	TRBJ1-2	.	TGTGCCAGCAGTTTGGTGGGGAGAGGGGGATACTATGGCTACACCTTC	CASSLVGRGGYYGYTF
.	TRBV18	TRBJ1-1	TRBD1	TGTGCCAGCTCACCAAGGCGGACAGGGGGCACCTCGGACACTGAAGCTTTCTTT	CASSPRRTGGTSDTEAFF
few	TRBV18	TRBJ2-1	TRBD2	TGTGCCAGCCTTGGGACTAGCGGGGGGGGAACCTACAATGAGCAGTTCTTC	CASLGTSGGGTYNEQFF
.	TRBV10-3	TRBJ2-5	TRBD2	TGTGCCGCGTCCGGGACTAGTAAAGAGACCCAGTACTTC	CAASGTSKETQYF
.	TRBV5-4	TRBJ2-1	.	TGTGCCAGCAGCCCGACGGAAAATAAGCAGTTCTTC	CASSPTENKQFF
once	TRBV6-6	TRBJ2-1	.	TGTGCCAGCAGTTACTCGATTTTTATTGGGGGCCATGAGCAGTTCTTC	CASSYSIFIGGHEQFF
few	TRBV9	TRBJ2-7	TRBD2	TGTGCCAGCAGCCCACAACTAGCGGGAGAGGGCGAGCAGTACTTC	CASSPQLAGEGEQYF
.	TRBV6-5	TRBJ2-2	.	TGTGCCAGCAGTTATCCCGGCACCGGGGAGCTGTTTTTT	CASSYPGTGELFF
.	TRBV19	TRBJ2-1	TRBD2	TGTGCCAGTAGTGTTCTAGCGGGAAGGAGCTCCTACAATGAGCAGTTCTTC	CASSVLAGRSSYNEQFF
.	TRBV6-5	TRBJ2-7	TRBD1	TGTGCCAGCAGTAAACCCGGGACAGGGTCCTACGAGCAGTACTTC	CASSKPGTGSYEQYF
once	TRBV6-1	TRBJ2-7	.	TGTGCCAGCAGTGAAGCCAGCTACGAGCAGTACTTC	CASSEASYEQYF
.	TRBV2	TRBJ2-4	.	TGTGCCAGCAGTGACAGGGTGCAAAACATTCAGTACTTC	CASSDRVQNIQYF
.	TRBV6-5	TRBJ1-4	.	TGTGCCAGCAGTTCTTCTTTTCGGCCGCGGGAAAAACTGTTTTTT	CASSSSFRPREKLFF
.	TRBV27	TRBJ2-1	TRBD1	TGTGCCAGCAGTTTAACAGGGGGGTCCTACAATGAGCAGTTCTTC	CASSLTGGSYNEQFF
.	TRBV25-1	TRBJ2-5	.	TGTGCCAGCAGTGAATTTGGGGGAATGGAGACCCAGTACTTC	CASSEFGGMETQYF
.	TRBV5-4	TRBJ2-7	.	TGTGCCAGCAGCATAGACAGAACCCTATCCTACGAGCAGTACTTC	CASSIDRTLSYEQYF
.	TRBV30	TRBJ1-3	TRBD1	TGTGCCTGGAGAGGACAGGGGGCTGGAAACACCATATATTTT	CAWRGQGAGNTIYF
.	TRBV9	TRBJ1-5	.	TGTGCCAGCAGCGTAACTGGGACCACCAATCAGCCCCAGCATTTT	CASSVTGTTNQPQHF
.	TRBV6-1	TRBJ1-1	.	TGTGCCAGCTGGTCCCTTCGGAACACTGAAGCTTTCTTT	CASWSLRNTEAFF
.	TRBV6-1	TRBJ2-1	TRBD2	TGTGCCAGCAGAGAAAGCGGGATATCCTACAATGAGCAGTTCTTC	CASRESGISYNEQFF
.	TRBV5-4	TRBJ2-2	.	TGTGCCAGCAGCTTGGCCCAGGATTCCGGGGAGCTGTTTTTT	CASSLAQDSGELFF
once	TRBV7-2	TRBJ2-3	.	TGTGCCAGCAGCCCGAGCGGCCAGAGAACAGATACGCAGTATTTT	CASSPSGQRTDTQYF
.	TRBV5-4	TRBJ2-1	.	TGTGCCAGCAGCTTGGGACAGCACTCCTACAATGAGCAGTTCTTC	CASSLGQHSYNEQFF
few	TRBV25-1	TRBJ2-7	.	TGTGCCAGCAGTTCCCCGGGACTCTCCTACGAGCAGTACTTC	CASSSPGLSYEQYF
.	TRBV21-1	TRBJ2-7	.	TGTGCCAGCAAAGAAAAGGGACAGTTATTCGGGTACGAGCAGTACTTC	CASKEKGQLFGYEQYF
.	TRBV28	TRBJ1-5	TRBD1	TGTGCCAGCAGTTCCGGGACAGGGGCCTTCAAAGCCCAGCATTTT	CASSSGTGAFKAQHF
.	TRBV11-1	TRBJ1-1	.	TGTGCCAGCAGCTGGAATTGGAACACTGAAGCTTTCTTT	CASSWNWNTEAFF
.	TRBV5-4	TRBJ2-3	TRBD2	TGTGCCAGCAGCCACGGGACTAGCGGGGGGAGGGCAGATACGCAGTATTTT	CASSHGTSGGRADTQYF
once	TRBV5-1	TRBJ2-7	TRBD2	TGCGCCAGCAGGCAGACTAGCGGGAGCTCCTACGAGCAGTACTTC	CASRQTSGSSYEQYF